This is a list of T cell receptor beta chains from one sample in a study of T cell responses to AZD1222 COVID-19 vaccine. TCRdb's copy holds only in-frame clones and misses some; the assay was immunoSEQ multiplex PCR. Of under 200,000 clones in the sample, around nine tenths were seen once. The sequencing used peripheral blood, collected 28 days after the second AZD1222 dose. These receptors originate from an adult who received the AZD1222 COVID-19 vaccine. Both conserved end residues are part of each CDR3. The D gene is left open where the match is weak. Some rows have no size entry. The others give once, few or many, or a class for an expanded clone.

D gene	V gene	J gene	CDR3 length	clone size	CDR3 protein	CDR3 DNA
-	TRBV18	TRBJ1-6	14	-	CASSPGGVDSPLHF	TGTGCCAGCTCCCCCGGGGGGGTTGACTCACCCCTCCACTTT
TRBD2	TRBV5-1	TRBJ2-5	16	-	CASRPGLAGGQETQYF	TGCGCCAGCAGGCCAGGACTGGCGGGGGGCCAAGAGACCCAGTACTTC
TRBD1	TRBV4-1	TRBJ1-6	16	-	CASSQGTGQYNSPLHF	TGCGCCAGCAGCCAAGGGACAGGGCAGTATAATTCACCCCTCCACTTT
-	TRBV7-9	TRBJ1-6	11	-	CASSSNSPLHF	TGTGCCAGCAGCTCGAATTCACCCCTCCACTTT
-	TRBV3-1/TRBV3-2	TRBJ1-2	13	-	CASSQGDRGGYTF	TGTGCCAGCAGCCAAGGGGATAGGGGCGGCTACACCTTC
-	TRBV9	TRBJ2-3	15	-	CASSVTRGLADTQYF	TGTGCCAGCAGCGTGACCCGGGGGCTCGCAGATACGCAGTATTTT
-	TRBV7-9	TRBJ2-7	13	-	CASSLGHLYEQYF	TGTGCCAGCAGCTTAGGCCACCTCTACGAGCAGTACTTC
-	TRBV4-1	TRBJ2-7	13	-	CASSQDLGLRQYF	TGCGCCAGCAGCCAAGATCTCGGGTTAAGGCAGTACTTC
-	TRBV10-3	TRBJ1-5	13	-	CAIAGSGDQPQHF	TGTGCCATCGCTGGGTCAGGGGATCAGCCCCAGCATTTT
-	TRBV19	TRBJ1-1	13	-	CASRIRGDTEAFF	TGTGCCAGTAGAATCAGGGGTGACACTGAAGCTTTCTTT
-	TRBV6-5	TRBJ2-1	13	-	CASIGQAGHEQFF	TGTGCCAGCATTGGGCAAGCTGGCCATGAGCAGTTCTTC
-	TRBV2	TRBJ1-2	14	-	CASSEAGRGNGYTF	TGTGCCAGCAGTGAAGCAGGGAGGGGAAATGGCTACACCTTC
-	TRBV7-2	TRBJ1-5	16	once	CASSPEVTGGDQPQHF	TGTGCCAGCAGCCCCGAGGTAACCGGAGGGGATCAGCCCCAGCATTTT
-	TRBV5-1	TRBJ2-1	12	once	CASSLGNLEQFF	TGCGCCAGCAGCTTGGGTAACTTAGAGCAGTTCTTC
-	TRBV9	TRBJ1-2	14	-	CASSVSRVNYGYTF	TGTGCCAGCAGCGTCTCCAGGGTAAACTATGGCTACACCTTC
-	TRBV2	TRBJ1-4	16	-	CASSEVWTVSNEKLFF	TGTGCCAGCAGTGAAGTTTGGACGGTCTCTAATGAAAAACTGTTTTTT
-	TRBV14	TRBJ1-2	13	-	CASSQGGNYGYTF	TGTGCCAGCAGCCAAGGAGGCAACTATGGCTACACCTTC
TRBD1	TRBV7-3	TRBJ2-3	13	-	CASSLGQVDTQYF	TGTGCCAGCAGCTTAGGACAGGTAGATACGCAGTATTTT
-	TRBV10-3	TRBJ2-1	12	-	CAISEVGNEQFF	TGTGCCATCAGTGAAGTCGGCAATGAGCAGTTCTTC
TRBD1	TRBV7-8	TRBJ1-1	15	-	CASSSPTNRGGGAFF	TGTGCCAGCAGCTCTCCTACAAACAGGGGAGGGGGGGCTTTCTTT
-	TRBV7-9	TRBJ1-2	14	once	CASSLGGANYGYTF	TGTGCCAGCAGCTTAGGGGGGGCCAACTATGGCTACACCTTC
TRBD1	TRBV10-3	TRBJ2-2	14	-	CATKDRVDTGELFF	TGTGCCACTAAGGACAGGGTAGACACCGGGGAGCTGTTTTTT
TRBD1	TRBV29-1	TRBJ1-1	13	-	CSLRRGRDTEAFF	TGCAGCCTTAGAAGGGGGCGGGACACTGAAGCTTTCTTT
-	TRBV28	TRBJ1-3	16	-	CASSLSRAYSGNTIYF	TGTGCCAGCAGTTTATCCAGGGCTTACTCTGGAAACACCATATATTTT
-	TRBV10-3	TRBJ1-5	17	-	CAISAAGTQYSNQPQHF	TGTGCCATCAGTGCGGCCGGGACCCAGTATAGCAATCAGCCCCAGCATTTT
-	TRBV19	TRBJ1-4	13	-	CASDSATNEKLFF	TGTGCCAGTGACAGCGCAACTAATGAAAAACTGTTTTTT
TRBD1	TRBV9	TRBJ1-5	16	-	CASSPSGTGGNQPQHF	TGTGCCAGCAGCCCATCCGGGACAGGAGGGAATCAGCCCCAGCATTTT
-	TRBV7-6	TRBJ1-3	15	-	CASSPQGETGNTIYF	TGTGCCAGCAGCCCTCAGGGCGAAACTGGAAACACCATATATTTT
-	TRBV10-1	TRBJ1-4	14	-	CASSSETTDEKLFF	TGCGCCAGCAGTTCCGAGACAACCGATGAAAAACTGTTTTTT
-	TRBV11-2	TRBJ2-7	13	-	CASSNYGRYEQYF	TGTGCCAGCAGCAACTACGGACGTTACGAGCAGTACTTC
-	TRBV18	TRBJ2-7	15	-	CASSQGAGGTYEQYF	TGTGCCAGCTCACAGGGGGCGGGGGGCACCTACGAGCAGTACTTC
-	TRBV4-3	TRBJ2-1	16	-	CASSPGVDWEYNEQFF	TGCGCCAGCAGCCCCGGGGTGGACTGGGAATACAATGAGCAGTTCTTC
-	TRBV2	TRBJ2-7	14	-	CASSLSGGSYEQYF	TGTGCCAGCAGTTTATCAGGGGGGTCTTACGAGCAGTACTTC
-	TRBV5-1	TRBJ2-7	14	-	CASSLETGAYEQYF	TGCGCCAGCAGCTTGGAAACAGGAGCCTACGAGCAGTACTTC
-	TRBV12-3/TRBV12-4	TRBJ2-7	12	once	CASSLTGSEQYF	TGTGCCAGCAGTTTAACAGGGTCCGAGCAGTACTTC
-	TRBV4-1	TRBJ2-5	16	once	CASSPPGKLGQETQYF	TGCGCCAGCAGTCCGCCAGGGAAGTTGGGGCAAGAGACCCAGTACTTC
TRBD2	TRBV30	TRBJ2-1	11	-	CAWRASGGQFF	TGTGCCTGGAGGGCTAGCGGGGGTCAGTTCTTC
TRBD2	TRBV28	TRBJ2-3	15	few	CASTGSGDAEDTQYF	TGTGCCAGCACTGGTAGCGGGGATGCTGAAGATACGCAGTATTTT
TRBD1	TRBV2	TRBJ1-1	15	-	CASRRGLVEATEAFF	TGTGCCAGCAGGAGGGGGCTGGTAGAGGCCACTGAAGCTTTCTTT
TRBD2	TRBV15	TRBJ2-7	15	-	CATSIGGLAVYEQYF	TGTGCCACCAGCATAGGGGGACTAGCGGTCTACGAGCAGTACTTC